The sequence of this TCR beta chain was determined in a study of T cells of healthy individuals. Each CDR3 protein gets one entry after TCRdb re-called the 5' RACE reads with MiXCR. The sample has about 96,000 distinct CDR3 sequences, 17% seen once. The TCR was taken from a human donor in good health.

CDR3 in amino acids: CASSHGPEGANVLTF. DNA of the CDR3: TGTGCCAGCAGCCACGGCCCGGAGGGGGCCAACGTCCTGACTTTC. The chain recombines TRBV7-9 with TRBJ2-6; D is undetermined. This CDR3 comprises 15 residues. Trimming took off 5 bases at V and 4 bases at J, with 12 bases between the two ends. Germline lookup yields CDR1 SEHNR and CDR2 FQNEAQ (reference sequence).